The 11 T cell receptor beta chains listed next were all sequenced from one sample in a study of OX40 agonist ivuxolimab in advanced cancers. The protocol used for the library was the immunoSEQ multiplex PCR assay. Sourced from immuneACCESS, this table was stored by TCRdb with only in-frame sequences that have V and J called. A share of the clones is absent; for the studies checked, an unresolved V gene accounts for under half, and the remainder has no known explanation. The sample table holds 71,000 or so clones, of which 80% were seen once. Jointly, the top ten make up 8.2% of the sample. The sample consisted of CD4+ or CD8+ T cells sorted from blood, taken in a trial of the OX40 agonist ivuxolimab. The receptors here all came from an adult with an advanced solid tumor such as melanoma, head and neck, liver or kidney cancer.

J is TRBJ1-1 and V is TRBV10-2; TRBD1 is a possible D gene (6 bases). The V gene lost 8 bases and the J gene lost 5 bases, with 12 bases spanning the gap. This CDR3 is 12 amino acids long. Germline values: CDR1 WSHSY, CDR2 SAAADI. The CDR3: CASEGGGTEAFF. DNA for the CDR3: TGCGCCAGCGAAGGAGGGGGGACTGAAGCTTTCTTT.

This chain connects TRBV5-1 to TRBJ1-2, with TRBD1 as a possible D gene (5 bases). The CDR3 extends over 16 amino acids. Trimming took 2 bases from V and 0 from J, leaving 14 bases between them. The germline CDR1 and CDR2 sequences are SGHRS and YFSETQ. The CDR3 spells CASSLKSGTANYGYTF. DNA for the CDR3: TGCGCCAGCAGCTTAAAATCAGGGACGGCTAACTATGGCTACACCTTC.

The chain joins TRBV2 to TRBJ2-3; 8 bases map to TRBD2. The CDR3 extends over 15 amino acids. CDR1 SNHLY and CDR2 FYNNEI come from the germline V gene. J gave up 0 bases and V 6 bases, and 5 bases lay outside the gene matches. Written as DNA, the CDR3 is TGTGCCAGCAGAAGGGCGGGGGGTAGCACAGATACGCAGTATTTT. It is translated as CASRRAGGSTDTQYF.

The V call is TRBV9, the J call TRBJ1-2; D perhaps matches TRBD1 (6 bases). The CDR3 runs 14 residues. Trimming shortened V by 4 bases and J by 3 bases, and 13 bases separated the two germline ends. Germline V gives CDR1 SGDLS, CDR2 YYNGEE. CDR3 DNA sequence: TGTGCCAGCAGCCAAACGGACAGCCACTATGGCTACACCTTC. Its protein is CASSQTDSHYGYTF. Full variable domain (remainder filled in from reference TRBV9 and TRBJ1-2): DSGVTQTPKHLITATGQRVTLRCSPRSGDLSVYWYQQSLDQGLQFLIQYYNGEERAKGNILERFSAQQFPDLHSELNLSSLELGDSALYFCASSQTDSHYGYTFGSGTRLTVV.

The CDR3 protein is CASSLFAGGSTDTQYF. DNA of the CDR3: TGTGCCAGCAGCCTCTTTGCGGGGGGGAGCACAGATACGCAGTATTTT. The chain is built from TRBV5-4 and TRBJ2-3; TRBD2 agrees at 9 bases. Trimming removed 4 bases from V and 0 bases from J; junction bases left unmatched: 6. The CDR3 runs to 16 residues. The germline CDR1 and CDR2 sequences are SGHNT and YYREEE (reference sequence).

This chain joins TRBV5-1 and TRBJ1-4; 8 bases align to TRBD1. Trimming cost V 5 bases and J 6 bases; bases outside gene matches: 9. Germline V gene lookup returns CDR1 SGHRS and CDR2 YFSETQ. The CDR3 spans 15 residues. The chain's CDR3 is CASRKQGEVDEKLFF. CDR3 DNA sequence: TGCGCCAGCAGAAAACAGGGGGAAGTTGATGAAAAACTGTTTTTT.

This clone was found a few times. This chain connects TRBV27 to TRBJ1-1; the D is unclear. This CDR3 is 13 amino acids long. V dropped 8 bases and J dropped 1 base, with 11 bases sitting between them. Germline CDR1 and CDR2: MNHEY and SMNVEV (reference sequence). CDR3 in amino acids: CASALLGNTEAFF. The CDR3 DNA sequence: TGTGCCAGCGCGTTACTGGGGAACACTGAAGCTTTCTTT.

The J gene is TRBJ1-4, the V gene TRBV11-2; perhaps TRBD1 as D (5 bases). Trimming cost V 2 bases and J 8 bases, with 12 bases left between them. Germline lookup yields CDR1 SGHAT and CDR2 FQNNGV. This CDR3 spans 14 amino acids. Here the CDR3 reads CASSLTRASEKLFF. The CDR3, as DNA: TGTGCCAGCAGCTTAACCAGGGCATCCGAAAAACTGTTTTTT.

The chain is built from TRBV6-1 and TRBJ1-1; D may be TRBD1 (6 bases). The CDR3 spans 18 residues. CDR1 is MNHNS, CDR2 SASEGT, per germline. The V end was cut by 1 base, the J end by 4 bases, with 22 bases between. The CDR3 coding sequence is TGTGCCAGCAGTGAAGGAGGAGGGGGAAGTGGGATAGGCACTGAAGCTTTCTTT. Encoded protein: CASSEGGGGSGIGTEAFF.

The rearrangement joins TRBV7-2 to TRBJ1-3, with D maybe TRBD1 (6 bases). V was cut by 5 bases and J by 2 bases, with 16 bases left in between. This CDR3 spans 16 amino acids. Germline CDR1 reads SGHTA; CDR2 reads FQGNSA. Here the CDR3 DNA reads TGTGCCAGCAGCCCCCGTTGGGGGGCCCCTGGAAACACCATATATTTT. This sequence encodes CASSPRWGAPGNTIYF.

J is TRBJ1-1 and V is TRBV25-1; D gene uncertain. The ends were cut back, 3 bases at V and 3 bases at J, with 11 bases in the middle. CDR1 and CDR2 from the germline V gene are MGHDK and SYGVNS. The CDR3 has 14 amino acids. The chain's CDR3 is CASSDRKGDTEAFF. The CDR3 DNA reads TGTGCCAGCAGTGATCGTAAAGGTGACACTGAAGCTTTCTTT.